This T cell receptor (beta chain) comes out of a study of blood T cell repertoires in COVID-19. As for the study in general: Researchers got acute and convalescent COVID-19 samples from the United States, Italy and Spain.

CDR1 MDHEN and CDR2 SYDVKM come from the germline V gene. The CDR3 has 15 amino acids. V gave up 5 bases and J gave up 9 bases; unmatched junction bases: 15. Generated by immunoSEQ multiplex PCR, the TCRdb table keeps only in-frame clones and is missing some. The sample includes 250,000 or so clones, approximately 89% seen only once; the top ten take 4% to 5%. The sequencing input was peripheral blood. The TCR originated in a woman aged 35 to 49 who had recovered from COVID-19. The chain links TRBV28 to TRBJ2-5, with TRBD1 matching 7 bases. CDR3: CASSDRDSQPKAQYF. The DNA for the CDR3 is TGTGCCAGCAGTGACAGGGACAGTCAGCCGAAGGCCCAGTACTTC. Full variable domain (remainder filled in from reference TRBV28 and TRBJ2-5): DVKVTQSSRYLVKRTGEKVFLECVQDMDHENMFWYRQDPGLGLRLIYFSYDVKMKEKGDIPEGYSVSREKKERFSLILESASTNQTSMYLCASSDRDSQPKAQYFGPGTRLLVL.